What follows are 17 T cell receptor beta chains derived from one specimen sequenced in a study of CD8+CD57+ T cells in acquired aplastic anemia. The TCR beta profiling, which covered VDJ combination and CDR3 sequence, was carried out using genomic DNA as the template. MiXCR, applied by TCRdb to the reads, yields one record per CDR3 protein. The table records about 120,000 distinct CDR3 sequences, roughly 55% of them present only once. Patients included in sequencing had previously demonstrated CD8+CD57+ cell expansion by flow cytometry. The specimen was sorted CD4+, CD8+, or CD8+CD57+ T cells (not recorded which) from PBMCs. The receptors derive from a human donor with aplastic anemia.

The J gene is TRBJ1-6, the V gene TRBV7-2, with 8 nucleotides matching TRBD1. This CDR3 spans 17 amino acids. After removal of 5 bases from V and 5 bases from J, the junction contained 11 bases not matched to a gene. Looked up from germline, CDR1 is SGHTA and CDR2 is FQGNSA. The CDR3 DNA is TGTGCCAGCAGCATCTACCTACAGGGGGATAATAATTCACCCCTCCACTTT. It specifies CASSIYLQGDNNSPLHF. The variable domain in full, with the rest retrieved from reference TRBV7-2 and TRBJ1-6, is GAGVSQSPSNKVTEKGKDVELRCDPISGHTALYWYRQSLGQGLEFLIYFQGNSAPDKSGLPSDRFSAERTGGSVSTLTIQRTQQEDSAVYLCASSIYLQGDNNSPLHFGNGTRLTVT.

CDR3 sequence reads: CASKEYNSPLHF. In DNA, the CDR3 is TGTGCCAGCAAGGAGTATAATTCACCCCTCCACTTT. The rearrangement joins TRBV6-1 to TRBJ1-6; D is uncertain. Deletions cut 7 bases from V and 4 bases from J, with 5 bases between. CDR1 and CDR2 (germline): MNHNS, SASEGT. There are 12 residues in the CDR3.

This clonotype was observed a few times. Just one base apart from a much larger clone, this may be a read error. The chain has TRBV19 and TRBJ2-6, with a tentative D call TRBD1 (6 bases). The CDR3 has 17 amino acids. The V end was cut by 4 bases, the J end by 2 bases, with 15 bases between. Germline V gene sequence: CDR1 LNHDA, CDR2 SQIVND (reference sequence). The CDR3 DNA reads TGTGCCAGTAGTAGGGGGCAGGAAGAAGCTGGGGCCAACGTCCTGACTTTC. Protein product: CASSRGQEEAGANVLTF.

The chain employs TRBV2 and TRBJ2-7; D perhaps matches TRBD1 (5 bases). The CDR3 loop spans 15 amino acids. Germline V gene sequence: CDR1 SNHLY, CDR2 FYNNEI. V was cut by 6 bases and J by 0 bases, with 15 bases left in between. CDR3 bases: TGTGCCAGCAGGACAGACATAGCTTTCTCCTACGAGCAGTACTTC. This sequence encodes CASRTDIAFSYEQYF.

The chain recombines TRBV9 with TRBJ2-7, with 7 positions matching TRBD2. The CDR3 is 15 residues long. V lost 1 base, J lost 3 bases, and 7 bases stayed unmatched. The germline V gene has CDR1 SGDLS and CDR2 YYNGEE. CDR3 loop: CASSVSAGENYEQYF. In DNA form, the CDR3 reads TGTGCCAGCAGCGTATCCGCGGGGGAAAACTACGAGCAGTACTTC.

With regard to this clonotype: A much larger clone lies one base from this, so it may be a read error. The chain combines TRBV4-3 with TRBJ1-1; possibly TRBD1 for D (5 bases). V shed 2 bases and J shed 0 bases, with 19 bases lying between them. This CDR3 comprises 18 residues. CDR1 is LGHNA and CDR2 is YSLEER in the germline V gene. The DNA of the CDR3 is TGCGCCAGCAGCCAACTGCCGGGACGGGAGACTATGAACACTGAAGCTTTCTTT. Encoded protein: CASSQLPGRETMNTEAFF.

This clonotype was found many times. The J gene is TRBJ2-6, the V gene TRBV2; a weak D match, TRBD1 (6 bases). Germline CDR1 is SNHLY and CDR2 is FYNNEI. V gave up 7 bases and J gave up 0 bases, with 16 bases separating them. The CDR3 has 17 residues. The CDR3 loop reads CASIRRDTTSGANVLTF. The CDR3 DNA sequence: TGTGCCAGCATCCGCCGGGACACTACCTCTGGGGCCAACGTCCTGACTTTC.

V is TRBV29-1 and J is TRBJ2-7; no reliable D call. V lost 4 bases and J 3 bases, leaving 10 bases between the germline ends. The CDR3 is 12 amino acids. Germline-derived CDR1 and CDR2 are SQVTM and ANQGSEA. The CDR3 nucleotides read TGCAGCGTTGGGTTCAGTAACTACGAGCAGTACTTC. Residues: CSVGFSNYEQYF.

In its sample, this clonotype was seen once. V is TRBV20-1 and J is TRBJ1-5; no reliable D call. Germline V lookup: CDR1 DFQATT, CDR2 SNEGSKA (reference sequence). The ends were cut back, 2 bases at V and 5 bases at J, with 10 bases in the middle. The CDR3 has 13 amino acids. The CDR3 DNA follows: TGCAGTGCTAGAAAATCTGGGGATCAGCCCCAGCATTTT. This gives the protein CSARKSGDQPQHF.

Notes on this clonotype: Likely a read error: the CDR3 ends without its conserved phenylalanine or tryptophan. The rearrangement links TRBV2 to TRBJ2-5; TRBD2 aligns across 9 bases. V dropped 5 bases and J dropped 1; count of bases not matched to a gene: 5. In germline, CDR1 is SNHLY, CDR2 FYNNEI. This CDR3 is built from 15 residues. CDR3 loop: CASSRGGAAQETQYL. DNA for the CDR3: TGTGCCAGCAGTCGCGGGGGGGCCGCCCAAGAGACCCAGTACCTC.

In its sample, this clonotype was seen a few times. The chain carries TRBV2 and TRBJ1-1, with D tentatively TRBD1 (6 bases). The CDR3 loop spans 14 amino acids. Trimming took off 8 bases at V and 1 base at J, with 14 bases between the two ends. Germline V gene data show CDR1 as SNHLY and CDR2 as FYNNEI. The CDR3 reads CASGQLPGNTEAFF. For the CDR3, the DNA is TGTGCCAGCGGACAGCTCCCCGGGAACACTGAAGCTTTCTTT.

This clonotype showed up just a few times. This chain uses TRBV19 with TRBJ2-2; TRBD2 is a possible D gene (5 bases). Trimming stripped 10 bases from V and 5 bases from J, with 23 bases between. Germline V gene lookup returns CDR1 LNHDA and CDR2 SQIVND (reference sequence). This CDR3 is 16 amino acids long. The chain's CDR3 is CATKSGPLSGTGELFF. The CDR3 region has the DNA TGTGCCACCAAGAGCGGACCCCTGTCGGGGACCGGGGAGCTGTTTTTT.

In this sample, this clonotype turned up many times. The chain employs TRBV9 and TRBJ1-5; tentative D call: TRBD1 (5 bases). Germline values: CDR1 SGDLS, CDR2 YYNGEE. The CDR3 runs 13 residues. V was cut by 7 bases and J by 0 bases, with 8 bases left in between. Written as DNA, the CDR3 is TGTGCCAGCGGGGGGGTTAGCAATCAGCCCCAGCATTTT. As protein: CASGGVSNQPQHF.

This chain uses TRBV5-1 with TRBJ2-1, with TRBD2 identical over 11 bases. The germline CDR1 and CDR2 sequences are SGHRS and YFSETQ. The CDR3 runs to 15 residues. V was clipped by 0 bases and J by 8 bases; unmatched bases: 4. For the CDR3, the DNA is TGCGCCAGCAGCTTGGCGGGGACTAGCGGTCATGAGCAGTTCTTC. The encoded protein is CASSLAGTSGHEQFF.

The gene calls are TRBV19 and TRBJ2-7; no clear D gene. This CDR3 contains 13 residues. Germline lookup yields CDR1 LNHDA and CDR2 SQIVND (reference sequence). Deletions cut 4 bases from V and 6 bases from J, with 13 bases between. The CDR3 spells CASSTFPAGEQYF. The CDR3 DNA is TGTGCCAGTAGTACGTTCCCCGCAGGCGAGCAGTACTTC.

This clonotype was seen once. The genes are TRBV2 and TRBJ2-7; possibly TRBD2 for D (6 bases). The V end was cut by 9 bases, the J end by 6 bases, with 18 bases between. The CDR3 sequence is 13 residues long. Germline values: CDR1 SNHLY, CDR2 FYNNEI. CDR3 coding DNA: TGTGCCAGTACCAGGGACTCCTTCCGCGAGCAGTACTTC. The encoded protein is CASTRDSFREQYF.

The chain couples TRBV29-1 to TRBJ2-1; tentatively, D is TRBD1 (5 bases). Germline V gene data show CDR1 as SQVTM and CDR2 as ANQGSEA. V gave up 3 bases and J gave up 7 bases, with 13 bases separating them. The CDR3 contains 13 residues. The chain's CDR3 is CSVDRAGKNEQFF. The DNA for the CDR3 is TGCAGCGTTGATCGGGCAGGGAAAAATGAGCAGTTCTTC.